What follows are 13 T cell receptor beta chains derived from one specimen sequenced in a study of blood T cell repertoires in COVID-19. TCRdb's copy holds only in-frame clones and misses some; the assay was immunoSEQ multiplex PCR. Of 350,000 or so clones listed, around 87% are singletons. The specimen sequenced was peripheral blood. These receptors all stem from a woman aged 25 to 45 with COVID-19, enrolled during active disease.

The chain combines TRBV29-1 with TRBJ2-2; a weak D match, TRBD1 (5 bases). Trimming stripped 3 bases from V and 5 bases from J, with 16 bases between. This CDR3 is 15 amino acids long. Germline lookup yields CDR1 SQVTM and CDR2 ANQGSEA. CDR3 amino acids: CSVESSRARTGELFF. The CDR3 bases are TGCAGCGTTGAGTCGAGCAGGGCGCGGACCGGGGAGCTGTTTTTT.

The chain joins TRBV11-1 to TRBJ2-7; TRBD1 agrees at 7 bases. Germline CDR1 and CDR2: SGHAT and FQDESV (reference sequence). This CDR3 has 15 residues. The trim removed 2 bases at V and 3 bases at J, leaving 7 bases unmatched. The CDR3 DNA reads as TGTGCCAGCAGCTTACCCGGGACAGTCCTCTACGAGCAGTACTTC. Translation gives CASSLPGTVLYEQYF.

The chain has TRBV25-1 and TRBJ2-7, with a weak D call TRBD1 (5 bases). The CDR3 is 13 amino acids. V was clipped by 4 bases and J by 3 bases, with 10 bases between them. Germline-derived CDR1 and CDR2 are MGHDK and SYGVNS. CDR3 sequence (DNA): TGTGCCAGCAGTGCAGGGTCCGTCTACGAGCAGTACTTC. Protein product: CASSAGSVYEQYF.

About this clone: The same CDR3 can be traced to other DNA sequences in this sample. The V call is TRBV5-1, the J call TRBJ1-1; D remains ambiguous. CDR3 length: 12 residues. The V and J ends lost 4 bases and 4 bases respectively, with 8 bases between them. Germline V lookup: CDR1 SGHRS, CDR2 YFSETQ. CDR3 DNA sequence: TGCGCCAGCAGCCCCCCGGGCACTGAAGCTTTCTTT. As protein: CASSPPGTEAFF.

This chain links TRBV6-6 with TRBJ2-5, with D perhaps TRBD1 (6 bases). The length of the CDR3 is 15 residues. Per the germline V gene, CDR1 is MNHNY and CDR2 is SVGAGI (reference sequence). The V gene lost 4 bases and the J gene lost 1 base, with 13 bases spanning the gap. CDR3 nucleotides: TGTGCCAGCAGTTCCACAGGGAACCGCCAAGAGACCCAGTACTTC. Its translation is CASSSTGNRQETQYF.

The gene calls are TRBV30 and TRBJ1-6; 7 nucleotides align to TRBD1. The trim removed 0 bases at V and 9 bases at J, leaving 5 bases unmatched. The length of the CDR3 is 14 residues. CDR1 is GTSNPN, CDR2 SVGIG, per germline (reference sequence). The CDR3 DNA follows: TGTGCCTGGAGTGTCGGCAGGGGGAGTTCACCCCTCCACTTT. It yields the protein CAWSVGRGSSPLHF.

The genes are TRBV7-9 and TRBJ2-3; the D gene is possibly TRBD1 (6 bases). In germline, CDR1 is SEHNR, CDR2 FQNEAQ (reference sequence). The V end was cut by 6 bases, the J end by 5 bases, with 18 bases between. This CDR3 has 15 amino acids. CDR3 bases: TGTGCCAGCAGTCTGGGGGCCAACCGGGGAGATACGCAGTATTTT. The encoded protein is CASSLGANRGDTQYF.

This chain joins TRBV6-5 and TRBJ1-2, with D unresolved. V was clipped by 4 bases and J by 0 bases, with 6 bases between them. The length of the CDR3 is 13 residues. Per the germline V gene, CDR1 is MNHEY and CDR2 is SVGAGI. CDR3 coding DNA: TGTGCCAGCAGTTTAGAGCCTAACTATGGCTACACCTTC. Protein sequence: CASSLEPNYGYTF.

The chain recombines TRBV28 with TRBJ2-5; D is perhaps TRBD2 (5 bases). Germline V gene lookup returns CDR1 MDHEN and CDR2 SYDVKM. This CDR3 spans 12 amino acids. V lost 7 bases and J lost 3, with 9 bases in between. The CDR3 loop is CASNQREETQYF. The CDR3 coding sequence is TGTGCCAGCAACCAGAGGGAAGAGACCCAGTACTTC.

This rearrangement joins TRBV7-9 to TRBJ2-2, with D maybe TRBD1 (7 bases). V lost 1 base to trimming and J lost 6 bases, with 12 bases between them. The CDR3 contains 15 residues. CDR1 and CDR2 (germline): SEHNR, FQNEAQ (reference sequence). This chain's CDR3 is CASSLGGGGPGELFF. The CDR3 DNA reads TGTGCCAGCAGCTTAGGAGGAGGGGGCCCCGGGGAGCTGTTTTTT.

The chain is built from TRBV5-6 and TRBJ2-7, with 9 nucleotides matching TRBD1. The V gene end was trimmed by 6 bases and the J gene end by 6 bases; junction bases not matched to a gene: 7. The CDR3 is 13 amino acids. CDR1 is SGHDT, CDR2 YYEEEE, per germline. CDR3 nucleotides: TGTGCCAGCACCCCGGGACAGGGTCTCGAGCAGTACTTC. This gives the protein CASTPGQGLEQYF.

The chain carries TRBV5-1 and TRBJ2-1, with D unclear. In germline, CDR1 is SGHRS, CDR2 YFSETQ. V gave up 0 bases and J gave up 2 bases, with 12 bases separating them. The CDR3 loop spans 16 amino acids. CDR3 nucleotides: TGCGCCAGCAGCTTGGGAGGAATGGGTCCCTACAATGAGCAGTTCTTC. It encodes CASSLGGMGPYNEQFF. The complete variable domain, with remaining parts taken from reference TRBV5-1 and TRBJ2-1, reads KAGVTQTPRYLIKTRGQQVTLSCSPISGHRSVSWYQQTPGQGLQFLFEYFSETQRNKGNFPGRFSGRQFSNSRSEMNVSTLELGDSALYLCASSLGGMGPYNEQFFGPGTRLTVL.

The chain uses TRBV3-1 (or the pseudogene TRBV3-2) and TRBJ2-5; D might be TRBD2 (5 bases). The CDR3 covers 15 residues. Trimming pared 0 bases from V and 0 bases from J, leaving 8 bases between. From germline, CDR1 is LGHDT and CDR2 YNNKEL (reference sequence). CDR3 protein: CASSQDRRYQETQYF. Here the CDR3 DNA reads TGTGCCAGCAGCCAAGACAGGAGGTACCAAGAGACCCAGTACTTC.